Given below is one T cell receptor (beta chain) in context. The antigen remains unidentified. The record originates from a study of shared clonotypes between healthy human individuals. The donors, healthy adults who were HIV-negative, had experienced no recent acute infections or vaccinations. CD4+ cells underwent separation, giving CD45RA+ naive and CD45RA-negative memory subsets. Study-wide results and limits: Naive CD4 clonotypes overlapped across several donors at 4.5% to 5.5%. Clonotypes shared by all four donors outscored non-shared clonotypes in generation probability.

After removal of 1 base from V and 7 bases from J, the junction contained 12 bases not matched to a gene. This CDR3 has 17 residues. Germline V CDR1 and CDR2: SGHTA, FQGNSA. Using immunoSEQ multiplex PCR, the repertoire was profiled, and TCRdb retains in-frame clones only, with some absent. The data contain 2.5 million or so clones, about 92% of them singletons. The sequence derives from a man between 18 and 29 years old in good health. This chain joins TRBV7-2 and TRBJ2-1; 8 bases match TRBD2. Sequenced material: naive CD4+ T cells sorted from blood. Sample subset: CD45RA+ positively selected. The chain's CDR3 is CASSLGGAAGAENEQFF. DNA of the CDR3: TGTGCCAGCAGCTTAGGTGGTGCAGCGGGAGCCGAAAATGAGCAGTTCTTC.